This passage covers 20 T cell receptor beta chains from one sample sequenced in a study of T cell responses to AZD1222 COVID-19 vaccine. The repertoire was sequenced with immunoSEQ multiplex PCR; TCRdb's copy has only in-frame clones and lacks some. The table includes approximately 89,000 clones, roughly 84% detected once. The sequencing here drew on peripheral blood, taken 28 days after the second AZD1222 dose. The origin of the receptors is an adult who received the AZD1222 COVID-19 vaccine.

The chain joins TRBV3-1 (or the pseudogene TRBV3-2) to TRBJ2-2; no clear D gene. This CDR3 has 15 residues. The ends were cut back, 0 bases at V and 3 bases at J, with 8 bases in the middle. In germline, CDR1 is LGHDT, CDR2 YNNKEL (reference sequence). CDR3 coding DNA: TGTGCCAGCAGCCAAGAGGATTCCTACACCGGGGAGCTGTTTTTT. Residues: CASSQEDSYTGELFF.

CDR3 sequence: CSVERKGQGAYSLRGYTF. DNA for the CDR3: TGCAGCGTTGAGCGCAAGGGGCAGGGGGCGTATTCGCTACGGGGCTACACCTTC. The rearrangement uses TRBV29-1 and TRBJ1-2; 8 nucleotides agree with TRBD1. V was clipped by 3 bases and J by 8 bases; unmatched bases: 23. Germline V gene lookup returns CDR1 SQVTM and CDR2 ANQGSEA. CDR3 length equals 18 residues. Complete variable domain (other parts from reference TRBV29-1 and TRBJ1-2): SAVISQKPSRDICQRGTSLTIQCQVDSQVTMMFWYRQQPGQSLTLIATANQGSEATYESGFVIDKFPISRPNLTFSTLTVSNMSPEDSSIYLCSVERKGQGAYSLRGYTFGSGTRLTVV.

This chain uses TRBV6-1 with TRBJ2-7; weak D call: TRBD2 (5 bases). Trimming removed 6 bases at V and 0 bases at J, with 18 bases between. CDR3 length equals 16 residues. Germline lookup yields CDR1 MNHNS and CDR2 SASEGT. The DNA for the CDR3 is TGTGCCAGCAGAGAACCCTCCGGGATAGGCTCCTACGAGCAGTACTTC. Translation gives CASREPSGIGSYEQYF.

V is TRBV28 and J is TRBJ1-3; D is unresolved. CDR3 length: 12 amino acids. Trimming shortened V by 10 bases and J by 4 bases, and 11 bases separated the two germline ends. Germline-derived CDR1 and CDR2 are MDHEN and SYDVKM. CDR3 DNA: TGTGCCACCGAGACACTGGGAAACACCATATATTTT. This gives the protein CATETLGNTIYF.

The chain uses TRBV29-1 and TRBJ2-5; 7 nucleotides agree with TRBD1. Germline-derived CDR1 and CDR2 are SQVTM and ANQGSEA. Trimming cost V 6 bases and J 0 bases; bases outside gene matches: 4. The CDR3 runs to 13 residues. DNA for the CDR3: TGCAGCGTCTGCAGGGGGTACCAAGAGACCCAGTACTTC. Translated: CSVCRGYQETQYF.

The J gene is TRBJ2-7, the V gene TRBV3-1 (or the pseudogene TRBV3-2); D is uncertain. V was cut by 1 base and J by 3 bases, with 10 bases left in between. The germline gives CDR1 LGHDT, CDR2 YNNKEL (reference sequence). The CDR3 is 14 amino acids. CDR3 sequence (DNA): TGTGCCAGCAGCCAAGCGGGCGCTGGCTACGAGCAGTACTTC. Translated, it gives CASSQAGAGYEQYF.

The CDR3 coding sequence is TGTGCCTCAGCGGTAAGAGGCATAAGCACAGATACGCAGTATTTT. This sequence encodes CASAVRGISTDTQYF. The rearrangement joins TRBV6-5 to TRBJ2-3, with D possibly being TRBD2 (5 bases). Trimming stripped 11 bases from V and 0 bases from J, with 18 bases between. The CDR3 length is 15 residues. Germline V gene sequence: CDR1 MNHEY, CDR2 SVGAGI.

Many counts were recorded for this clone. CDR3 loop: CASSPNNDRPQHF. In nucleotides, the CDR3 is TGTGCCAGCAGCCCGAACAATGACCGGCCCCAGCATTTT. The chain links TRBV6-5 to TRBJ1-5, with D unresolved. The CDR3 sequence is 13 residues long. The germline V gene has CDR1 MNHEY and CDR2 SVGAGI. V was cut by 6 bases and J by 9 bases, with 15 bases left in between.

The gene calls are TRBV9 and TRBJ1-2, with 10 bases identical to TRBD1. V dropped 3 bases and J dropped 4; count of bases not matched to a gene: 0. This CDR3 comprises 13 residues. Germline V gene data show CDR1 as SGDLS and CDR2 as YYNGEE. CDR3 loop: CASSGTGGYGYTF. Here the CDR3 DNA reads TGTGCCAGCAGCGGGACAGGGGGCTATGGCTACACCTTC.

This rearrangement joins TRBV7-3 to TRBJ2-1, with TRBD1 identical over 7 bases. With V trimmed by 1 base and J by 2 bases, 2 bases remained unmatched. The CDR3 runs to 15 residues. Per germline, CDR1 SGHTA and CDR2 FQGTGA. The CDR3 here is CASSLKGAPYNEQFF. The CDR3 DNA is TGTGCCAGCAGCTTAAAGGGGGCCCCCTACAATGAGCAGTTCTTC.

V usage is TRBV7-9 and J usage is TRBJ1-5; 10 bases are a match to TRBD1. Trimming cost V 8 bases and J 7 bases; bases outside gene matches: 5. The CDR3 runs to 13 residues. CDR1 SEHNR and CDR2 FQNEAQ come from the germline V gene (reference sequence). CDR3 amino acids: CASSGTGEQPQHF. In DNA, the CDR3 is TGTGCCAGCTCCGGGACAGGGGAGCAGCCCCAGCATTTT.

V usage is TRBV5-1 and J usage is TRBJ2-1; the D gene is possibly TRBD2 (6 bases). Between the trimmed V and J ends, which lost 4 bases and 10 bases, there was a span of 21 bases. The CDR3 consists of 15 residues. CDR1 is SGHRS and CDR2 is YFSETQ in the germline V gene. The CDR3 region is CASSPEGGHRGEQFF. CDR3 sequence (DNA): TGCGCCAGCAGCCCGGAGGGCGGACACCGGGGGGAGCAGTTCTTC.

This clone was detected only once. The chain recombines TRBV11-3 with TRBJ1-4; 9 nucleotides line up with TRBD1. V lost 5 bases to trimming and J lost 5 bases; unmatched junction nucleotides: 6. Germline CDR1 reads SGHNT; CDR2 reads YENEEA. This CDR3 has 15 amino acids. The CDR3 coding sequence is TGTGCCAGCAGCCACCCGGGACAGGGAAATGAAAAACTGTTTTTT. It yields the protein CASSHPGQGNEKLFF. Together with reference TRBV11-3 and TRBJ1-4, the CDR3 gives the full variable domain: EAGVVQSPRYKIIEKKQPVAFWCNPISGHNTLYWYLQNLGQGPELLIRYENEEAVDDSQLPKDRFSAERLKGVDSTLKIQPAELGDSAVYLCASSHPGQGNEKLFFGSGTQLSVL.

The chain joins TRBV3-1 (or the pseudogene TRBV3-2) to TRBJ1-1; D might be TRBD1 (6 bases). The CDR3 consists of 16 residues. The germline V gene has CDR1 LGHDT and CDR2 YNNKEL (reference sequence). Trimming removed 3 bases from V and 0 bases from J, with 14 bases in between. The CDR3 region is CASSHFGGPMNTEAFF. The DNA of the CDR3 is TGTGCCAGCAGCCACTTCGGGGGCCCCATGAACACTGAAGCTTTCTTT.

The chain recombines TRBV7-8 with TRBJ2-3; 7 bases map to TRBD1. Germline V gene data show CDR1 as SGHVS and CDR2 as FQNEAQ. V was clipped by 5 bases and J by 2 bases; unmatched bases: 7. There are 15 residues in the CDR3. In nucleotides, the CDR3 is TGTGCCAGCAGCCCCTGGGACAGCCACACAGATACGCAGTATTTT. It specifies CASSPWDSHTDTQYF.

The rearrangement links TRBV6-5 to TRBJ2-1, with a tentative D call TRBD2 (6 bases). Trimming pared 2 bases from V and 8 bases from J, leaving 16 bases between. CDR3 length: 15 residues. The germline gives CDR1 MNHEY, CDR2 SVGAGI. The CDR3 nucleotides read TGTGCCAGCAGTTACCGAGCGGGTATTTCTTATGAGCAGTTCTTC. It specifies CASSYRAGISYEQFF.

The chain has TRBV28 and TRBJ1-1; D gene ambiguous. Trimming pared 1 base from V and 8 bases from J, leaving 8 bases between. The CDR3 sequence is 12 residues long. CDR1 MDHEN and CDR2 SYDVKM come from the germline V gene. CDR3 protein: CASSLSRMEAFF. CDR3 nucleotides: TGTGCCAGCAGTTTATCGCGAATGGAAGCTTTCTTT.

The chain carries TRBV19 and TRBJ2-2, with TRBD2 as a possible D gene (6 bases). Germline CDR1 is LNHDA and CDR2 is SQIVND (reference sequence). CDR3 length equals 17 residues. The ends were cut back, 1 base at V and 6 bases at J, with 18 bases in the middle. CDR3 loop: CASSIGLAATGSGELFF. The CDR3 coding sequence is TGTGCCAGTAGTATAGGTTTAGCGGCCACGGGGTCCGGGGAGCTGTTTTTT.

The V and J genes are TRBV7-9 and TRBJ2-7, with unresolved D. Germline V gives CDR1 SEHNR, CDR2 FQNEAQ (reference sequence). V gave up 0 bases and J gave up 0 bases, with 6 bases separating them. This CDR3 spans 14 amino acids. As DNA, the CDR3 is TGTGCCAGCAGCTTAGCGGGAAGCTCCTACGAGCAGTACTTC. Its translation is CASSLAGSSYEQYF.

The chain couples TRBV7-6 to TRBJ2-1; TRBD2 aligns across 8 bases. The ends lost 5 bases at V and 7 bases at J; junction bases unmatched: 10. The germline V gene has CDR1 SGHVS and CDR2 FNYEAQ. This CDR3 spans 15 amino acids. Here the CDR3 reads CASSPRLAGLNEQFF. In nucleotides, the CDR3 is TGTGCCAGCAGCCCTAGGCTAGCGGGTCTAAATGAGCAGTTCTTC.